The clone carrying this T cell receptor beta chain came up once. The antigen is unknown. Profiling relied on immunoSEQ multiplex PCR, and the TCRdb table lists in-frame clones only, not all of them. The table records 80,000 to 100,000 clones, roughly 87% of them present only once. The data are from a study of OX40 agonist ivuxolimab in advanced cancers. Across the study: 30% to 40% of patients had received prior checkpoint inhibitor therapy. Notes on the study in general: Averaged across samples, CD8+ T cells carried more expanded clones than CD4+ did. At 0.1 to 3.0 mg/kg, CD4+ and CD8+ blood T cells expanded clonally by week 6. Among patients with partial responses at 0.1-3.0 mg/kg, clonal expansion was among the lowest.

V lost 2 bases to trimming and J lost 1 base; unmatched junction nucleotides: 11. The V gene's germline CDR1 is ENHRY and CDR2 SYGVKD. This CDR3 is built from 19 residues. The chain employs TRBV10-3 and TRBJ2-6; 7 bases match TRBD1. This TCR derives from an adult with an advanced solid tumor such as melanoma, head and neck, liver or kidney cancer. Sequencing used CD4+ or CD8+ T cells sorted from blood, obtained in a trial of the OX40 agonist ivuxolimab. The CDR3 sequence is CAISEPPDRSLSGANVLTF. The DNA of the CDR3 is TGTGCCATCAGTGAGCCACCGGACAGGTCCCTATCTGGGGCCAACGTCCTGACTTTC.